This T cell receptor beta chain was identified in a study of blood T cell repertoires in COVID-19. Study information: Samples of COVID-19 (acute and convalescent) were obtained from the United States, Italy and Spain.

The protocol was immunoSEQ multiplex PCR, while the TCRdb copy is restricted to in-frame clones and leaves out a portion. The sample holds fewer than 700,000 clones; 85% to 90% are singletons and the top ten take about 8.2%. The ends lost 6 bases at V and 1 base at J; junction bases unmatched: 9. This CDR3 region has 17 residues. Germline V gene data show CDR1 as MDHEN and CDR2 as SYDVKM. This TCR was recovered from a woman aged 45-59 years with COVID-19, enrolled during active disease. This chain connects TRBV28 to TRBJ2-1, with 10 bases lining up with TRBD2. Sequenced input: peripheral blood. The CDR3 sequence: CASSISSGGTSYNEQFF. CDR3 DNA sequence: TGTGCCAGCAGCATAAGTAGCGGGGGGACATCCTACAATGAGCAGTTCTTC.